The clone carrying this T cell receptor (beta chain) was detected ten times or more. Exclusion criteria comprised other autoimmune diseases, uncontrolled infections, pregnancy or lactation in patients. Diagnoses were established from clinical symptoms, serum thyroxine, TRAb, thyroid ultrasound and orbital computed tomography. RNA transcripts were the template, and TCR beta CDR3 regions were amplified from them. First-round RT-PCR relied on HTBI primers, and a second-round multiplex PCR came next. TCRdb itself ran the multiplex PCR reads through MiXCR, one entry per CDR3 protein. The sample yields hundreds of thousands of distinct CDR3 sequences, roughly 20% seen once. The entry originates in a study of Graves' ophthalmopathy and Graves' hyperthyroidism. Study summary: Upon initial diagnosis and before any treatment, peripheral blood was collected.

Germline V gene lookup returns CDR1 GTSNPN and CDR2 SVGIG (reference sequence). Deletions cut 2 bases from V and 6 bases from J, with 11 bases between. This CDR3 region has 12 residues. This clonotype was sampled from a young woman with stable Graves' hyperthyroidism. V usage is TRBV30 and J usage is TRBJ2-7, with D perhaps TRBD1 or TRBD2 (5 bases each). The sequenced sample consisted of peripheral blood. CDR3 in amino acids: CAWSSGAGEQYF. CDR3 sequence (DNA): TGTGCCTGGAGTTCCGGGGCTGGCGAGCAGTACTTC.